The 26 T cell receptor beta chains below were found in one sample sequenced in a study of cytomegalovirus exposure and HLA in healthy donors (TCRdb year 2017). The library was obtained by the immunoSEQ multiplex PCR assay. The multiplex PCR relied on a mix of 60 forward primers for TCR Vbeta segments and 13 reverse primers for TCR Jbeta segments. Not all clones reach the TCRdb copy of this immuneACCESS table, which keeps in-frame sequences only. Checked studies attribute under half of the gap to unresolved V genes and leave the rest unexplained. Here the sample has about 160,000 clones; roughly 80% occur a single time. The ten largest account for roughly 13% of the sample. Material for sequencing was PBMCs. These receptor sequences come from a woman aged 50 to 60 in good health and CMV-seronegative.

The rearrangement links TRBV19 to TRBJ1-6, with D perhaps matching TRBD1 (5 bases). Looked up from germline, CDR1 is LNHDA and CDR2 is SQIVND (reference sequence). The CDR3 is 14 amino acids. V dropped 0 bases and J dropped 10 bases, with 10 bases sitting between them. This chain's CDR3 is CASSIEGVRSPLHF. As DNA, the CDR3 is TGTGCCAGTAGTATAGAAGGGGTGAGGTCACCCCTCCACTTT.

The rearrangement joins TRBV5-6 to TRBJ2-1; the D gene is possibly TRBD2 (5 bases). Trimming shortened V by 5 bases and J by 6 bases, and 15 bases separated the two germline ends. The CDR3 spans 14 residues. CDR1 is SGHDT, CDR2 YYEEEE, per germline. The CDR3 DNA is TGTGCCAGCAGATTATTTAGGGCGGGCAATGAGCAGTTCTTC. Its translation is CASRLFRAGNEQFF. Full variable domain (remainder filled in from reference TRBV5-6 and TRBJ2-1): DAGVTQSPTHLIKTRGQQVTLRCSPKSGHDTVSWYQQALGQGPQFIFQYYEEEERQRGNFPDRFSGHQFPNYSSELNVNALLLGDSALYLCASRLFRAGNEQFFGPGTRLTVL.

CDR3 sequence (DNA): TGTGCCAGCAGCCAAGAGGTTAGCAGGGGATTAAGTGATTCACCCCTCCACTTT. It translates to CASSQEVSRGLSDSPLHF. The chain is built from TRBV4-2 and TRBJ1-6, with D perhaps matching TRBD1 (6 bases). The CDR3 length is 18 residues. CDR1 and CDR2 (germline): LGHNA, YNFKEQ. V shed 0 bases and J shed 8 bases, with 20 bases lying between them.

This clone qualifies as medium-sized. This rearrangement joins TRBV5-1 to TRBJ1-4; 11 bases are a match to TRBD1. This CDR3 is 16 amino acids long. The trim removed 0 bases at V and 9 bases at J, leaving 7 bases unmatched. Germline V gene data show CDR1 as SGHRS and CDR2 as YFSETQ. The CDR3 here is CASSLESGQGGKKLFF. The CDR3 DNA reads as TGCGCCAGCAGCTTGGAATCGGGACAGGGGGGAAAAAAACTGTTTTTT.

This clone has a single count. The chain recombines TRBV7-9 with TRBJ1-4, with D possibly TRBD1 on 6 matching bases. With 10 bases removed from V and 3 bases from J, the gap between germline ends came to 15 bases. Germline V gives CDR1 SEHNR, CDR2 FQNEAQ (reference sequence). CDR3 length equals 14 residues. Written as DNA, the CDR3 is TGTGCCACCGGTCAGGGGAGATCTAATGAAAAACTGTTTTTT. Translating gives CATGQGRSNEKLFF. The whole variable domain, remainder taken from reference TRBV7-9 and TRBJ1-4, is DTGVSQNPRHKITKRGQNVTFRCDPISEHNRLYWYRQTLGQGPEFLTYFQNEAQLEKSRLLSDRFSAERPKGSFSTLEIQRTEQGDSAMYLCATGQGRSNEKLFFGSGTQLSVL.

The CDR3 bases are TGTGCCTGGACCGAGCTAGCGGCGGACAATGAGCAGTTCTTC. Translated: CAWTELAADNEQFF. This chain uses TRBV30 with TRBJ2-1; 7 positions agree with TRBD2. Germline values: CDR1 GTSNPN, CDR2 SVGIG (reference sequence). This CDR3 contains 14 residues. The trim removed 4 bases at V and 5 bases at J, leaving 8 bases unmatched.

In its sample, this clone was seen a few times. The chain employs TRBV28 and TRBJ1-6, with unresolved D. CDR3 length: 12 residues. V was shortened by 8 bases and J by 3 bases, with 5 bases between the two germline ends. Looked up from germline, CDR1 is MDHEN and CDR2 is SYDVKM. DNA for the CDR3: TGTGCCAGCCGGGACTATAATTCACCCCTCCACTTT. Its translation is CASRDYNSPLHF.

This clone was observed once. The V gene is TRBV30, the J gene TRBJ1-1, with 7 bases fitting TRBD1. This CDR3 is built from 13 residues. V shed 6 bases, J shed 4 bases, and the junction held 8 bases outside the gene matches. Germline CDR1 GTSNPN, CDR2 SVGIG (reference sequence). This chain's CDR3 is CACKTGRTTEAFF. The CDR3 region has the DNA TGTGCCTGTAAGACAGGGAGGACCACTGAAGCTTTCTTT.

The CDR3 loop is CASSESSYGYTF. The CDR3 nucleotides are TGTGCCAGCAGTGAATCATCCTATGGCTACACCTTC. The V call is TRBV2, the J call TRBJ1-2; no clear D. CDR3 length: 12 residues. The germline CDR1 and CDR2 sequences are SNHLY and FYNNEI. Trimming left V 2 bases short and J 4 bases short, with 5 bases between.

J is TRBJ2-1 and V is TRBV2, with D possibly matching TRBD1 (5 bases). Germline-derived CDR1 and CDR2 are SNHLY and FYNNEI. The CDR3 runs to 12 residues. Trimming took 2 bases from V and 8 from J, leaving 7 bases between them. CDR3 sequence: CASSEPTDEQFF. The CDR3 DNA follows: TGTGCCAGCAGTGAACCGACAGATGAGCAGTTCTTC.

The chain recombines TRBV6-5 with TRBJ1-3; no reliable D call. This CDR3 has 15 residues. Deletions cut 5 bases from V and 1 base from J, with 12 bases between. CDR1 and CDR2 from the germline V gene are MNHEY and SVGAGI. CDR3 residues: CASSTDGGSGNTIYF. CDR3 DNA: TGTGCCAGCAGTACCGACGGAGGATCTGGAAACACCATATATTTT.

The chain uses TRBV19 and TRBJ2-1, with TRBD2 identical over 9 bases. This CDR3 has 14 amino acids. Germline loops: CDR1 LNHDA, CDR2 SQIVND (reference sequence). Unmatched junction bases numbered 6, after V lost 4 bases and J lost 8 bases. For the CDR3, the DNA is TGTGCCAGTAGTACCTCAGCGGGAGGCGATGAGCAGTTCTTC. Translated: CASSTSAGGDEQFF.

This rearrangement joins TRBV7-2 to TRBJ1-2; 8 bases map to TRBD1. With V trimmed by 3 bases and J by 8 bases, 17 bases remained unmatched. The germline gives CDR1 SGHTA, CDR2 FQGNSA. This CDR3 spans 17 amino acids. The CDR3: CASSFLGQGHMPGGYTF. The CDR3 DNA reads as TGTGCCAGCAGCTTCCTCGGACAGGGACATATGCCGGGAGGCTACACCTTC.

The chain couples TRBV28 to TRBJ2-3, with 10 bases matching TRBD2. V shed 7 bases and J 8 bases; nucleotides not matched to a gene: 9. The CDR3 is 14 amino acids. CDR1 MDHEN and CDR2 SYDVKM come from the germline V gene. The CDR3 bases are TGTGCCAGCATCCCAGCGGGAGGGTTCGGTACGCAGTATTTT. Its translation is CASIPAGGFGTQYF.

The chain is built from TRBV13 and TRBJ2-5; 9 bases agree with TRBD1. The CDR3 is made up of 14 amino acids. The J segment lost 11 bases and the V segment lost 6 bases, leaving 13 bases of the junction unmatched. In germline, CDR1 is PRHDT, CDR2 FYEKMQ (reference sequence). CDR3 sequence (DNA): TGTGCCAGCAGTAGAGGACAGGGGCCGGGGGAGCAGTACTTC. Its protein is CASSRGQGPGEQYF.

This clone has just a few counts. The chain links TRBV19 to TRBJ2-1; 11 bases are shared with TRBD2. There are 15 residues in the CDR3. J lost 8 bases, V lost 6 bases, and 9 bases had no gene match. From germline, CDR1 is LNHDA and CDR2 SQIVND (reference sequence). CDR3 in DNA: TGTGCCAGTAGGGAACTAGCGGGAGTGTCTCATGAGCAGTTCTTC. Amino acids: CASRELAGVSHEQFF. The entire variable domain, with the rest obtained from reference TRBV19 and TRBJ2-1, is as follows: DGGITQSPKYLFRKEGQNVTLSCEQNLNHDAMYWYRQDPGQGLRLIYYSQIVNDFQKGDIAEGYSVSREKKESFPLTVTSAQKNPTAFYLCASRELAGVSHEQFFGPGTRLTVL.

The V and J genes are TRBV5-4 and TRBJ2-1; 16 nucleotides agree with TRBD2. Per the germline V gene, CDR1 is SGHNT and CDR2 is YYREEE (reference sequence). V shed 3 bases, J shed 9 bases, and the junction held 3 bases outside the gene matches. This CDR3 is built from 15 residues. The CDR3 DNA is TGTGCCAGCAGCTCGGGACTAGCGGGAGGGCTTGAGCAGTTCTTC. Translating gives CASSSGLAGGLEQFF.

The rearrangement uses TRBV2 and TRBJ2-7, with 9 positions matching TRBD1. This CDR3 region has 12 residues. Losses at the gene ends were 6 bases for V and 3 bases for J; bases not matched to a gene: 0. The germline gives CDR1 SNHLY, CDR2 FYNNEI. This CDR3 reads CASRTGGYEQYF. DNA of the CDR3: TGTGCCAGCAGGACAGGGGGCTACGAGCAGTACTTC.

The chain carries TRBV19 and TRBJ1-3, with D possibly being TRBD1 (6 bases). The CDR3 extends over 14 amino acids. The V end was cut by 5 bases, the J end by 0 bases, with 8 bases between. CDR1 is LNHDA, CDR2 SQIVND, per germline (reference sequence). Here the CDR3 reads CASSWDNSGNTIYF. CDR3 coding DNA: TGTGCCAGTAGTTGGGACAACTCTGGAAACACCATATATTTT. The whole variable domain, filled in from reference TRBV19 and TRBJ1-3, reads DGGITQSPKYLFRKEGQNVTLSCEQNLNHDAMYWYRQDPGQGLRLIYYSQIVNDFQKGDIAEGYSVSREKKESFPLTVTSAQKNPTAFYLCASSWDNSGNTIYFGEGSWLTVV.

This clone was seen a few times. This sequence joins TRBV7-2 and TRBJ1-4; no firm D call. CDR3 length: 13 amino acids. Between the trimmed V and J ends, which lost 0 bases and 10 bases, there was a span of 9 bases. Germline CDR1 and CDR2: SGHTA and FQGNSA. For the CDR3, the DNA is TGTGCCAGCAGCTTAGCCCTCGGAGCAAAACTGTTTTTT. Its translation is CASSLALGAKLFF.

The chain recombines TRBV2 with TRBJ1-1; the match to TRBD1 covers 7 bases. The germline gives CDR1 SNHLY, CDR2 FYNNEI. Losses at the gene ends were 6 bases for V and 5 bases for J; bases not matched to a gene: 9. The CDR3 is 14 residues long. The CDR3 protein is CASRRQGLGTEAFF. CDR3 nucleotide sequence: TGTGCCAGCAGAAGACAGGGACTGGGAACTGAAGCTTTCTTT.

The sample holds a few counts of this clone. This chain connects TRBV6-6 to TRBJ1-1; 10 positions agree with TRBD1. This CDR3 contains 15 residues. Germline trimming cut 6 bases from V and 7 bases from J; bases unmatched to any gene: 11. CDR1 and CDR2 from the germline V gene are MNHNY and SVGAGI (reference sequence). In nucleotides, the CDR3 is TGTGCCAGCAGGACCATTGGACAGGGGGATGGTGAAGCTTTCTTT. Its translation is CASRTIGQGDGEAFF.

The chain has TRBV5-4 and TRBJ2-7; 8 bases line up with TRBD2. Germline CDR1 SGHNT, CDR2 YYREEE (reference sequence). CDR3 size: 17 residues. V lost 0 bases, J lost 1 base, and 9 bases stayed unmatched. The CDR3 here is CASSLALSGGLSYEQYF. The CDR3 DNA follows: TGTGCCAGCAGCTTGGCCTTAAGCGGGGGACTTTCCTACGAGCAGTACTTC.

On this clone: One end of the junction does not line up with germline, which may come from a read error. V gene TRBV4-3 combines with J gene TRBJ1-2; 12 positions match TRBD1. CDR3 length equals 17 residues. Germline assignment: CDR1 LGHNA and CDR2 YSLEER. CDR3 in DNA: TGCGCCAACAGCCAAGACCTCGGGACAGGGGGCGGCTATGGCTACACCTTC. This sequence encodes CANSQDLGTGGGYGYTF.

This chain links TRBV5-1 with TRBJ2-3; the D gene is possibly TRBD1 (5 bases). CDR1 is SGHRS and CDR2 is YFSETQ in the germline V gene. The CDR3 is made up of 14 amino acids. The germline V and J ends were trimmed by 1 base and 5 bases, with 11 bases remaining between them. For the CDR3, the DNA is TGCGCCAGCAGCTTGATAGGGGTCGGAGATACGCAGTATTTT. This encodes CASSLIGVGDTQYF.

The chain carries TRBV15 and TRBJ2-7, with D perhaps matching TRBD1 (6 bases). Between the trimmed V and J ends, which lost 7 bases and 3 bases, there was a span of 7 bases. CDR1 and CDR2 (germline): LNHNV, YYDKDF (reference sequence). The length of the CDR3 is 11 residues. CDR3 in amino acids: CATKGGYEQYF. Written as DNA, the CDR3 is TGTGCCACCAAAGGGGGCTACGAGCAGTACTTC.